This record looks at one T cell receptor (beta chain) sequence and its context. The data stem from a study of OX40 agonist ivuxolimab in advanced cancers. V lost 3 bases to trimming and J lost 4 bases; unmatched junction nucleotides: 6. CDR1 and CDR2 from the germline V gene are SGDLS and YYNGEE. This CDR3 comprises 15 residues. Generated by immunoSEQ multiplex PCR, the TCRdb table keeps only in-frame clones and is missing some. The sample carries over 100,000 clones, 80% to 90% recorded once. This TCR came from an adult with an advanced solid tumor such as melanoma, head and neck, liver or kidney cancer. This chain connects TRBV9 to TRBJ2-2, with TRBD1 matching over 7 bases. The starting material was CD4+ or CD8+ T cells sorted from blood, obtained in a trial of the OX40 agonist ivuxolimab. In DNA form, the CDR3 reads TGTGCCAGCAGCGAATTGACAGGGACCACCGGGGAGCTGTTTTTT. This gives the protein CASSELTGTTGELFF. The whole variable domain, remainder taken from reference TRBV9 and TRBJ2-2, is DSGVTQTPKHLITATGQRVTLRCSPRSGDLSVYWYQQSLDQGLQFLIQYYNGEERAKGNILERFSAQQFPDLHSELNLSSLELGDSALYFCASSELTGTTGELFFGEGSRLTVL.